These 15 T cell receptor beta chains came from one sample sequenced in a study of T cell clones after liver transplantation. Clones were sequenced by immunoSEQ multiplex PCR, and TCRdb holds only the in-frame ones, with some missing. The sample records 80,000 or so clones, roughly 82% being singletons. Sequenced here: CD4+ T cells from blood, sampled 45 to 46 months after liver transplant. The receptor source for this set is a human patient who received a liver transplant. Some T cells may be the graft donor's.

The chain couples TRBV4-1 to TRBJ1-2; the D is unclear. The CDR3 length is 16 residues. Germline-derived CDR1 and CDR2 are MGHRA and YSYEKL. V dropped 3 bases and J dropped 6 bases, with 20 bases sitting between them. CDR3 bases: TGCGCCAGCAGCCACAACTTTCCTCTACCATGGGATGGCTACACCTTC. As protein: CASSHNFPLPWDGYTF.

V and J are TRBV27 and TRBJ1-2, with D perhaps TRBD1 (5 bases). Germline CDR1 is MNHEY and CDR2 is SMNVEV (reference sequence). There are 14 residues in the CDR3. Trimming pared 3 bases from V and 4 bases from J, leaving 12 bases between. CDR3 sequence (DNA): TGTGCCAGCAGTTTTATTCCAGGGAGCTATGGCTACACCTTC. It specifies CASSFIPGSYGYTF.

The CDR3 DNA follows: TGTGCCAGCAGCGTAGGCAGGGACTATGGCTACACCTTC. Protein product: CASSVGRDYGYTF. This chain uses TRBV9 with TRBJ1-2, with D possibly matching TRBD1 (5 bases). With 0 bases removed from V and 3 bases from J, the gap between germline ends came to 6 bases. This CDR3 region has 13 residues. CDR1 is SGDLS and CDR2 is YYNGEE in the germline V gene.

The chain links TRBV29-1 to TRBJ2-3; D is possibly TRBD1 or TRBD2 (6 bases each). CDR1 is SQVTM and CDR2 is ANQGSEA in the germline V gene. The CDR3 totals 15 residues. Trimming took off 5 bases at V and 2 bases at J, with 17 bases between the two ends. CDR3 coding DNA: TGCAGCGTTCGCGGGACACCCGATTTCACAGATACGCAGTATTTT. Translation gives CSVRGTPDFTDTQYF.

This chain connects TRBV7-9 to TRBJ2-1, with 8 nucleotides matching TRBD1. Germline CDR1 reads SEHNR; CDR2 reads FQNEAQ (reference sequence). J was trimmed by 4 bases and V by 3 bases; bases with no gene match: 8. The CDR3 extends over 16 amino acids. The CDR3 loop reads CASSFLGTGSYNEQFF. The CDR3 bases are TGTGCCAGCAGCTTCCTCGGGACAGGTAGTTACAATGAGCAGTTCTTC.

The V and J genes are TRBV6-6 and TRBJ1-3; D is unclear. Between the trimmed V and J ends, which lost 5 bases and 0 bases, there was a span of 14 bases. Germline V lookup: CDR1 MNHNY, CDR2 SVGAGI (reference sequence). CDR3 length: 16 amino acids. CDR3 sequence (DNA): TGTGCCAGCAGTACCCCTGGGGTGATCTCTGGAAACACCATATATTTT. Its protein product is CASSTPGVISGNTIYF.

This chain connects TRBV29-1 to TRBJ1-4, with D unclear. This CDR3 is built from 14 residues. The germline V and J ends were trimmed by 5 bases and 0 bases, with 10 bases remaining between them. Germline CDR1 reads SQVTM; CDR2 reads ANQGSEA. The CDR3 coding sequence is TGCAGCGTTCCCATAGATGCAACTAATGAAAAACTGTTTTTT. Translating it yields CSVPIDATNEKLFF.

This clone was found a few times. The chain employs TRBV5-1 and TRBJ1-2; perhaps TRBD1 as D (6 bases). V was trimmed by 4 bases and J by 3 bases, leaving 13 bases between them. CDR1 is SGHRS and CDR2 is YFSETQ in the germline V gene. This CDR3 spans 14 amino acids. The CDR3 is CASSPGGADYGYTF. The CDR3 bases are TGCGCCAGCAGCCCGGGGGGGGCAGACTATGGCTACACCTTC.

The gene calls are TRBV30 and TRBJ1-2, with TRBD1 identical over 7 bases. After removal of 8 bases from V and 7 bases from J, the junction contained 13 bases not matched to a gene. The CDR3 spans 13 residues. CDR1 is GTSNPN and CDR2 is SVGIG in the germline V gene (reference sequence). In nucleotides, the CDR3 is TGTGCCACCGCTCCAGGGCGACAGGGTGGCTACACCTTC. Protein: CATAPGRQGGYTF.

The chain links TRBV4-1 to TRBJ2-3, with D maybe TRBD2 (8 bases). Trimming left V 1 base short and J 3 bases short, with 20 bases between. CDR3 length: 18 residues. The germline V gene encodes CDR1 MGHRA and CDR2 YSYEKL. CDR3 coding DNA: TGCGCCAGCAGCCAAGTGATAAAGGGGGCGGGAGGTACAGATACGCAGTATTTT. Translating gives CASSQVIKGAGGTDTQYF.

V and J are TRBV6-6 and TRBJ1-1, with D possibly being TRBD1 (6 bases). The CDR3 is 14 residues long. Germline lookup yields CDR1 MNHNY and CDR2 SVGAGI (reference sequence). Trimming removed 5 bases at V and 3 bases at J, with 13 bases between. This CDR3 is CASSTGHRDTEAFF. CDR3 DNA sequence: TGTGCCAGCAGTACAGGGCACCGGGACACTGAAGCTTTCTTT.

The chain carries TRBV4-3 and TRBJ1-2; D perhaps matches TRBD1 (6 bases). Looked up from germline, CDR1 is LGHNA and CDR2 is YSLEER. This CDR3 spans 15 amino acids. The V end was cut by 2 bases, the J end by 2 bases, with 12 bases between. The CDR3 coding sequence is TGCGCCAGCAGCCAACGGACAGTTACAAACTATGGCTACACCTTC. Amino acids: CASSQRTVTNYGYTF.

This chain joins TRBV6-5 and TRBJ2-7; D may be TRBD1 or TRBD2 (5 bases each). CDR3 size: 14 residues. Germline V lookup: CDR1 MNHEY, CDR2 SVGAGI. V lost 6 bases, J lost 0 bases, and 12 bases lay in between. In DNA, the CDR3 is TGTGCCAGCAGATTAGGGACGGACTCCTACGAGCAGTACTTC. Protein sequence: CASRLGTDSYEQYF.

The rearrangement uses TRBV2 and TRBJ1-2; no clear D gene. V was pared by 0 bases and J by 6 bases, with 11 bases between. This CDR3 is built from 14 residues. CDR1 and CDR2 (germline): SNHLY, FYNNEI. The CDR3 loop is CASSEAMRRNGYTF. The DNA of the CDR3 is TGTGCCAGCAGTGAAGCAATGCGGAGGAATGGCTACACCTTC.

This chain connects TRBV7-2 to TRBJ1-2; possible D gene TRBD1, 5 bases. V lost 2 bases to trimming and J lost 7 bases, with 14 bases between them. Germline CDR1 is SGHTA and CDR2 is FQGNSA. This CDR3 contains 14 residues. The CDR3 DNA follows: TGTGCCAGCAGCTTAAGGCGGCAGGGCGCTGGCTACACCTTC. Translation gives CASSLRRQGAGYTF.